The next 20 T cell receptor beta chains were all read from a single sample in a study of blood T cell repertoires in COVID-19 (dated by TCRdb to 2018 to 2020). The library was prepared using the immunoSEQ multiplex PCR assay. Sourced from immuneACCESS, this table was stored by TCRdb with only in-frame sequences that have V and J called. A share of the clones is absent; for the studies checked, an unresolved V gene accounts for under half, and the remainder has no known explanation. This sample holds some 220,000 clones; more than 65% were observed only once. The top ten clonotypes cover around 3.1% of the sample. Sequenced input: peripheral blood. These receptors came from a woman younger than 45 who had recovered from COVID-19.

The J gene is TRBJ1-1, the V gene TRBV7-9; D unclear. Germline V gene lookup returns CDR1 SEHNR and CDR2 FQNEAQ (reference sequence). CDR3 length: 14 amino acids. V lost 3 bases and J 0 bases, leaving 8 bases between the germline ends. DNA for the CDR3: TGTGCCAGCAGCTTGGGGAGAATGAACACTGAAGCTTTCTTT. It translates to CASSLGRMNTEAFF.

The chain carries TRBV27 and TRBJ2-1, with TRBD2 matching 10 bases. V trimming: 3 bases; J trimming: 6 bases; junction bases outside the gene matches: 5. The CDR3 sequence is 15 residues long. CDR1 and CDR2 from the germline V gene are MNHEY and SMNVEV (reference sequence). CDR3 bases: TGTGCCAGCAGTTTTTTTCGGACTAGCGGCAATGAGCAGTTCTTC. Translated, it gives CASSFFRTSGNEQFF.

The CDR3 nucleotides read TGTGCCAGCAGCGTAGAGGGGACTAGAGATTCACCCCTCCACTTT. It encodes CASSVEGTRDSPLHF. This rearrangement joins TRBV9 to TRBJ1-6; D is possibly TRBD1 (5 bases). Germline V lookup: CDR1 SGDLS, CDR2 YYNGEE. Deletions cut 0 bases from V and 8 bases from J, with 12 bases between. CDR3 size: 15 residues.

The chain uses TRBV11-2 and TRBJ2-5; the match to TRBD2 covers 14 bases. V dropped 5 bases and J dropped 5; count of bases not matched to a gene: 13. Per germline, CDR1 SGHAT and CDR2 FQNNGV. This CDR3 has 18 residues. The CDR3 DNA is TGTGCCAGCAGCCTCAGACTAGCGGGAGGGCCCTCGGCGGAGACCCAGTACTTC. It translates to CASSLRLAGGPSAETQYF.

This sequence joins TRBV6-1 and TRBJ2-7, with 8 bases identical to TRBD2. The junction had 3 bases not matched to a gene; V was cut back by 2 bases and J by 3 bases. This CDR3 region has 14 residues. Germline V gives CDR1 MNHNS, CDR2 SASEGT. The CDR3 coding sequence is TGTGCCAGCAGTGAATTCGGGGGGGGCTACGAGCAGTACTTC. Protein product: CASSEFGGGYEQYF.

This clone was counted once. The chain joins TRBV15 to TRBJ1-5; D is undetermined. From germline, CDR1 is LNHNV and CDR2 YYDKDF (reference sequence). The CDR3 runs 13 residues. Trimming shortened V by 4 bases and J by 9 bases, and 13 bases separated the two germline ends. The CDR3 DNA follows: TGTGCCACCAGCACCGCGTTCGGTGGGCCCCAGCATTTT. It yields the protein CATSTAFGGPQHF.

This chain uses TRBV28 with TRBJ2-1; maybe TRBD2 (6 bases). Trimming left V 1 base short and J 2 bases short, with 12 bases between. Germline-derived CDR1 and CDR2 are MDHEN and SYDVKM. The CDR3 consists of 16 residues. DNA for the CDR3: TGTGCCAGCAGTTTATACGGGAGACCCCCCTACAATGAGCAGTTCTTC. It encodes CASSLYGRPPYNEQFF.

J is TRBJ1-2 and V is TRBV13, with TRBD1 identical over 11 bases. The CDR3 consists of 15 residues. Germline values: CDR1 PRHDT, CDR2 FYEKMQ (reference sequence). The junction had 6 bases not matched to a gene; V was cut back by 5 bases and J by 4 bases. The CDR3 is CASSPRTGGLYGYTF. CDR3 DNA: TGTGCCAGCAGCCCGAGGACAGGGGGCCTCTATGGCTACACCTTC. Looking up the rest from reference TRBV13 and TRBJ1-2 gives the full variable domain: AAGVIQSPRHLIKEKRETATLKCYPIPRHDTVYWYQQGPGQDPQFLISFYEKMQSDKGSIPDRFSAQQFSDYHSELNMSSLELGDSALYFCASSPRTGGLYGYTFGSGTRLTVV.

The gene calls are TRBV6-4 and TRBJ1-1; D perhaps matches TRBD1 (5 bases). The CDR3 has 13 amino acids. Germline V CDR1 and CDR2: MRHNA, SNTAGT. V lost 3 bases and J lost 6, with 11 bases in between. The CDR3 nucleotides are TGTGCCAGCAGTGAAGGACACGCCTCTGAAGCTTTCTTT. It encodes CASSEGHASEAFF.

V and J are TRBV9 and TRBJ2-1, with a tentative D call TRBD2 (5 bases). V lost 0 bases and J lost 10, with 17 bases in between. CDR1 and CDR2 from the germline V gene are SGDLS and YYNGEE. This CDR3 contains 15 residues. DNA of the CDR3: TGTGCCAGCAGCGTAGCTAGCTTAGGTAGCAGGGAGCAGTTCTTC. Protein product: CASSVASLGSREQFF.

This rearrangement joins TRBV19 to TRBJ1-4, with TRBD1 matching over 7 bases. The CDR3 has 15 amino acids. The germline V gene has CDR1 LNHDA and CDR2 SQIVND (reference sequence). Trimming at V came to 3 bases and at J to 3 bases, leaving 4 bases not matched to a gene. The CDR3 nucleotides read TGTGCCAGTAGTATGAAGGGGGCGGCTAATGAAAAACTGTTTTTT. This gives the protein CASSMKGAANEKLFF. Full variable domain (outside the CDR3, taken from reference TRBV19 and TRBJ1-4): DGGITQSPKYLFRKEGQNVTLSCEQNLNHDAMYWYRQDPGQGLRLIYYSQIVNDFQKGDIAEGYSVSREKKESFPLTVTSAQKNPTAFYLCASSMKGAANEKLFFGSGTQLSVL.

A few counts support this clone. The rearrangement links TRBV7-3 to TRBJ2-1, with TRBD1 as a possible D gene (7 bases). V gave up 3 bases and J gave up 0 bases, with 12 bases separating them. The CDR3 length is 16 residues. Germline values: CDR1 SGHTA, CDR2 FQGTGA. The CDR3 DNA reads as TGTGCCAGCAGCTTCAGGGGGGAGGTCTCCTACAATGAGCAGTTCTTC. Its protein is CASSFRGEVSYNEQFF.

A few counts support this clone. V usage is TRBV6-5 and J usage is TRBJ2-7; D call uncertain. The germline V and J ends were trimmed by 4 bases and 2 bases, with 9 bases remaining between them. There are 13 residues in the CDR3. CDR1 MNHEY and CDR2 SVGAGI come from the germline V gene. CDR3 in amino acids: CASSWSRAYEQYF. CDR3 DNA sequence: TGTGCCAGCAGTTGGTCCCGGGCCTACGAGCAGTACTTC.

CDR3 sequence reads: CATSHDRALGNEQFF. In DNA, the CDR3 is TGTGCCACCAGTCATGACAGAGCATTAGGGAATGAGCAGTTCTTC. J is TRBJ2-1 and V is TRBV24-1, with D maybe TRBD1 (5 bases). The CDR3 is made up of 15 amino acids. Deletions cut 6 bases from V and 7 bases from J, with 18 bases between. Germline V gives CDR1 KGHDR, CDR2 SFDVKD.

The gene calls are TRBV28 and TRBJ2-3, with a weak D call TRBD1 (6 bases). Looked up from germline, CDR1 is MDHEN and CDR2 is SYDVKM. The CDR3 runs 15 residues. V lost 6 bases and J lost 2, with 15 bases in between. CDR3 DNA sequence: TGTGCCAGCAGCGAGACGGGACAACTCACAGATACGCAGTATTTT. Translating it yields CASSETGQLTDTQYF.

This clone was observed a single time. J is TRBJ2-1 and V is TRBV5-1; possibly TRBD1 for D (5 bases). This CDR3 has 13 residues. V gave up 5 bases and J gave up 5 bases, with 11 bases separating them. Germline lookup yields CDR1 SGHRS and CDR2 YFSETQ. CDR3 bases: TGCGCCAGCAGAGAGACAGTTAACAATGAGCAGTTCTTC. Protein product: CASRETVNNEQFF.

The count of this clone is one. The rearrangement uses TRBV28 and TRBJ2-3; possibly TRBD1 for D (6 bases). V lost 4 bases, J lost 2 bases, and 10 bases lay in between. CDR1 and CDR2 (germline): MDHEN, SYDVKM. This CDR3 region has 14 residues. The CDR3 nucleotides read TGTGCCAGCAGTTCCCGGACAGTCACAGATACGCAGTATTTT. Translating it yields CASSSRTVTDTQYF.

This clone has just a few counts. The chain carries TRBV4-1 and TRBJ2-7; a weak D match, TRBD1 (6 bases). CDR3 length: 15 amino acids. Trimming removed 5 bases from V and 6 bases from J, with 20 bases in between. CDR1 is MGHRA, CDR2 YSYEKL, per germline. CDR3 amino acids: CASSDGVQGLCEQYF. CDR3 DNA: TGCGCCAGCAGCGACGGGGTACAGGGCCTCTGCGAGCAGTACTTC.

This clone was seen a few times. The chain is built from TRBV30 and TRBJ2-7, with 10 nucleotides matching TRBD1. This CDR3 is built from 15 residues. The germline CDR1 and CDR2 sequences are GTSNPN and SVGIG (reference sequence). V gave up 1 base and J gave up 0 bases; unmatched junction bases: 3. The CDR3 coding sequence is TGTGCCTGGAGTGGACAGGGGGCGCCCTCCTACGAGCAGTACTTC. This codes for CAWSGQGAPSYEQYF.

A few counts support this clone. The chain links TRBV28 to TRBJ2-7; TRBD2 aligns across 10 bases. The CDR3 is 15 amino acids. Losses at the gene ends were 2 bases for V and 6 bases for J; bases not matched to a gene: 7. Germline V CDR1 and CDR2: MDHEN, SYDVKM. The CDR3 sequence is CASSLIAGGSREQYF. The CDR3 bases are TGTGCCAGCAGTTTAATAGCGGGAGGCTCCCGCGAGCAGTACTTC.